Following are 24 T cell receptor beta chains from one sample sequenced in a study of T cells in Graves' hyperthyroidism and ophthalmopathy. From RNA transcripts, TCR beta CDR3 regions were amplified. Using the HTBI primer set, a first-round RT-PCR was run on the TCR CDR3. TCRdb used MiXCR to reprocess the multiplex PCR reads, holding one entry per CDR3 protein. The sample holds fewer than 400,000 distinct CDR3 sequences; over 12% are singletons and the top ten take around 27%. The specimen sequenced was blood. These receptors were collected from a man aged 50-60 years with Graves' ophthalmopathy.

Regarding this clonotype: This may be a read error, as it is one base from a much larger clone. The chain's CDR3 is CASSTRTNTEASF. The CDR3 DNA reads as TGTGCCAGTAGTACAAGGACGAACACTGAAGCTTCCTTT. The V call is TRBV19, the J call TRBJ1-1; D is ambiguous. The CDR3 is made up of 13 amino acids. CDR1 is LNHDA and CDR2 is SQIVND in the germline V gene (reference sequence).

A few counts support this clonotype. This sequence joins TRBV9 and TRBJ2-5, with 10 bases identical to TRBD1. This CDR3 is 17 amino acids long. CDR1 is SGDLS and CDR2 is YYNGEE in the germline V gene. Germline trimming cut 2 bases from V and 4 bases from J; bases unmatched to any gene: 11. The CDR3 nucleotides read TGTGCCAGCAGCGTGACGACAGGGGGCCGCGGGGGAGAGACCCAGTACTTC. Protein: CASSVTTGGRGGETQYF.

This clonotype was detected ten times or more. This chain connects TRBV11-2 to TRBJ1-2; 9 bases line up with TRBD1. The V and J ends lost 1 base and 1 base, in that order; junction bases with no gene match: 7. This CDR3 region has 17 residues. Germline CDR1 reads SGHAT; CDR2 reads FQNNGV. The DNA of the CDR3 is TGTGCCAGCAGCTTAGTCGGGGGACAGGGCTTTAACTATGGCTACACCTTC. This translates into CASSLVGGQGFNYGYTF.

This clonotype was seen repeatedly, ten times or more. This chain uses TRBV3-1 with TRBJ2-3; D remains ambiguous. Germline lookup yields CDR1 LGHDT and CDR2 YNNKEL (reference sequence). V shed 2 bases and J shed 5 bases, with 8 bases lying between them. The CDR3 is 13 amino acids. In DNA, the CDR3 is TGTGCCAGCAGCCAACACCGAGGAGATACGCAGTATTTT. It translates to CASSQHRGDTQYF.

The chain combines TRBV19 with TRBJ1-5, with 10 bases identical to TRBD1. Germline CDR1 reads LNHDA; CDR2 reads SQIVND (reference sequence). The CDR3 runs to 13 residues. Trimming at V came to 10 bases and at J to 9 bases, leaving 9 bases not matched to a gene. CDR3 DNA: TGTGCCACCGAGGGACAGGGGTTCTGGCCCCAGCATTTT. Translated, it gives CATEGQGFWPQHF. The entire variable domain, with the rest obtained from reference TRBV19 and TRBJ1-5, is as follows: DGGITQSPKYLFRKEGQNVTLSCEQNLNHDAMYWYRQDPGQGLRLIYYSQIVNDFQKGDIAEGYSVSREKKESFPLTVTSAQKNPTAFYLCATEGQGFWPQHFGDGTRLSIL.

This clonotype was detected a few times. The chain joins TRBV29-1 to TRBJ2-1; D is perhaps TRBD1 (7 bases). Looked up from germline, CDR1 is SQVTM and CDR2 is ANQGSEA. CDR3 size: 13 residues. V lost 0 bases and J lost 8, with 11 bases in between. The CDR3 sequence: CSVEDQGGDEQFF. The CDR3 DNA reads TGCAGCGTTGAAGATCAGGGGGGCGATGAGCAGTTCTTC.

This clonotype has more than one count but fewer than ten. The J gene is TRBJ1-2, the V gene TRBV4-1; no reliable D call. The CDR3 is 15 amino acids. The V end was cut by 0 bases, the J end by 1 base, with 9 bases between. Germline CDR1 reads MGHRA; CDR2 reads YSYEKL. Written as DNA, the CDR3 is TGCGCCAGCAGCCAAGAGTCACTACTTAACTATGGCTACACCTTC. The encoded protein is CASSQESLLNYGYTF.

This clonotype was counted many times. The rearrangement links TRBV3-1 to TRBJ2-7; D possibly corresponds to TRBD2 (6 bases). Germline V lookup: CDR1 LGHDT, CDR2 YNNKEL (reference sequence). The CDR3 covers 15 residues. Trimming took off 0 bases at V and 5 bases at J, with 14 bases between the two ends. Written as DNA, the CDR3 is TGTGCCAGCAGCCAAGATCCAGTGGGAGGCCACGAGCAGTACTTC. It is translated as CASSQDPVGGHEQYF.

The sample holds many counts of this clonotype. The rearrangement links TRBV5-5 to TRBJ1-1; D is possibly TRBD1 (5 bases). V was clipped by 4 bases and J by 1 base, with 14 bases between them. Germline V gene sequence: CDR1 SGHKS, CDR2 YYEKEE (reference sequence). This CDR3 has 15 residues. Here the CDR3 reads CASSPRGAGNTEAFF. CDR3 nucleotides: TGTGCCAGCAGCCCAAGGGGAGCAGGGAACACTGAAGCTTTCTTT.

This clonotype was picked up many times. The J gene is TRBJ2-2, the V gene TRBV5-1, with a tentative D call TRBD2 (6 bases). Trimming took 9 bases from V and 10 from J, leaving 16 bases between them. This CDR3 is built from 12 residues. The germline gives CDR1 SGHRS, CDR2 YFSETQ. The CDR3 region is CATNAGGSELFF. The CDR3 region has the DNA TGCGCCACCAACGCCGGGGGATCGGAGCTGTTTTTT. Variable domain in full (rest from reference TRBV5-1 and TRBJ2-2): KAGVTQTPRYLIKTRGQQVTLSCSPISGHRSVSWYQQTPGQGLQFLFEYFSETQRNKGNFPGRFSGRQFSNSRSEMNVSTLELGDSALYLCATNAGGSELFFGEGSRLTVL.

The rearrangement uses TRBV19 and TRBJ2-2, with D perhaps TRBD1 or TRBD2 (5 bases each). From germline, CDR1 is LNHDA and CDR2 SQIVND (reference sequence). This CDR3 has 14 residues. Trimming shortened V by 1 base and J by 3 bases, and 6 bases separated the two germline ends. The DNA for the CDR3 is TGTGCCAGTAGTATAGTGGGGGACACCGGGGAGCTGTTTTTT. Amino acid sequence: CASSIVGDTGELFF.

In its sample, this clonotype was seen many times. This chain connects TRBV30 to TRBJ1-1, with 9 bases identical to TRBD1. V shed 0 bases, J shed 5 bases, and the junction held 4 bases outside the gene matches. The CDR3 runs 14 residues. Germline V gene lookup returns CDR1 GTSNPN and CDR2 SVGIG (reference sequence). CDR3 loop: CAWSVQGARTEAFF. CDR3 DNA sequence: TGTGCCTGGAGTGTACAGGGGGCGCGGACTGAAGCTTTCTTT.

The chain has TRBV9 and TRBJ1-1; D may be TRBD1 (6 bases). Germline V gives CDR1 SGDLS, CDR2 YYNGEE. This CDR3 has 15 residues. V lost 3 bases to trimming and J lost 2 bases, with 14 bases between them. This CDR3 is CASSALQGSNTEAFF. The CDR3 coding sequence is TGTGCCAGCAGCGCCTTACAGGGATCAAACACTGAAGCTTTCTTT. Full variable domain (outside the CDR3, taken from reference TRBV9 and TRBJ1-1): DSGVTQTPKHLITATGQRVTLRCSPRSGDLSVYWYQQSLDQGLQFLIQYYNGEERAKGNILERFSAQQFPDLHSELNLSSLELGDSALYFCASSALQGSNTEAFFGQGTRLTVV.

This clonotype has a count of ten or more. DNA for the CDR3: TGTGCCAGCAGCCAGATAGCGGGAGGTACGCAGTATTTT. Residues: CASSQIAGGTQYF. V and J are TRBV5-6 and TRBJ2-3; 10 bases are a match to TRBD2. The CDR3 extends over 13 amino acids. CDR1 and CDR2 from the germline V gene are SGHDT and YYEEEE. Germline trimming cut 4 bases from V and 8 bases from J; bases unmatched to any gene: 4.

This clonotype was seen ten or more times. The chain employs TRBV30 and TRBJ1-5; D is possibly TRBD1 (5 bases). This CDR3 comprises 19 residues. V was pared by 1 base and J by 1 base, with 23 bases between. The germline CDR1 and CDR2 sequences are GTSNPN and SVGIG (reference sequence). The CDR3 region is CAWSDSGFMGTLSNQPQHF. The CDR3 bases are TGTGCCTGGAGTGATTCAGGATTCATGGGGACCTTAAGCAATCAGCCCCAGCATTTT.

In its sample, this clonotype was seen a few times. One junction end disagrees with the germline gene, perhaps due to a read error. The chain carries TRBV5-1 and TRBJ1-1, with D tentatively TRBD1 (6 bases). This CDR3 contains 16 residues. Germline values: CDR1 SGHRS, CDR2 YFSETQ. CDR3 in DNA: TGCGCCAGCAGCCCTGTTCCCAGGGGCGGGTCCACTGGAGCTTTCTTT. It codes for CASSPVPRGGSTGAFF. Filled out from reference TRBV5-1 and TRBJ1-1, the complete variable domain reads KAGVTQTPRYLIKTRGQQVTLSCSPISGHRSVSWYQQTPGQGLQFLFEYFSETQRNKGNFPGRFSGRQFSNSRSEMNVSTLELGDSALYLCASSPVPRGGSTGAFFGQGTRLTVV.

This clonotype showed up many times. The V gene is TRBV20-1, the J gene TRBJ2-5; D call uncertain. Germline V lookup: CDR1 DFQATT, CDR2 SNEGSKA (reference sequence). V lost 5 bases and J 4 bases, leaving 14 bases between the germline ends. The CDR3 runs to 13 residues. DNA of the CDR3: TGCAGTGCTGGGTTAACGGCTAGAGAGACCCAGTACTTC. Protein sequence: CSAGLTARETQYF.

The CDR3 here is CSGVRRDTEAFF. The CDR3 coding sequence is TGCAGTGGGGTCCGGCGGGACACTGAAGCTTTCTTT. V and J are TRBV20-1 and TRBJ1-1; no firm D call. This CDR3 region has 12 residues. Germline-derived CDR1 and CDR2 are DFQATT and SNEGSKA (reference sequence). Trimming pared 7 bases from V and 3 bases from J, leaving 12 bases between.

In its sample, this clonotype was seen many times. The genes are TRBV12-3 or TRBV12-4 and TRBJ1-1; TRBD1 might be the D (5 bases). The CDR3 totals 14 residues. Trimming pared 2 bases from V and 8 bases from J, leaving 15 bases between. The CDR3 nucleotides are TGTGCCAGCAGTTTATTTCAAGGGGAGAGGGAAGCTTTCTTT. It encodes CASSLFQGEREAFF.

The table lists this clonotype with many counts. The rearrangement joins TRBV28 to TRBJ2-3; the D gene is possibly TRBD2 (5 bases). Trimming stripped 1 base from V and 2 bases from J, with 19 bases between. CDR3 size: 18 residues. Per germline, CDR1 MDHEN and CDR2 SYDVKM. This CDR3 reads CASSLSVDNDYPTDTQYF. The CDR3 region has the DNA TGTGCCAGCAGTTTATCGGTCGACAACGACTACCCCACAGATACGCAGTATTTT. Together with reference TRBV28 and TRBJ2-3, the CDR3 gives the full variable domain: DVKVTQSSRYLVKRTGEKVFLECVQDMDHENMFWYRQDPGLGLRLIYFSYDVKMKEKGDIPEGYSVSREKKERFSLILESASTNQTSMYLCASSLSVDNDYPTDTQYFGPGTRLTVL.

This clonotype was seen only once. A much larger clone lies a single base off, so this may be a read error. J is TRBJ1-2 and V is TRBV6-5; unclear D gene. The CDR3 runs 13 residues. Germline V gene sequence: CDR1 MNHEY, CDR2 SVGAGI. The CDR3 loop reads CASSYGSLGGCTF. As DNA, the CDR3 is TGTGCCAGCAGTTACGGATCCTTAGGTGGCTGCACCTTC.

This clonotype has a count of ten or more. The chain combines TRBV20-1 with TRBJ1-1; D uncertain. V dropped 5 bases and J dropped 1 base, with 14 bases sitting between them. The CDR3 has 14 residues. CDR1 is DFQATT, CDR2 SNEGSKA, per germline (reference sequence). CDR3 residues: CSAAVLATNTEAFF. DNA of the CDR3: TGCAGTGCTGCCGTATTAGCTACGAACACTGAAGCTTTCTTT.

This clonotype was seen repeatedly, ten times or more. V usage is TRBV7-9 and J usage is TRBJ2-7, with 8 bases that match TRBD1. J was trimmed by 0 bases and V by 4 bases; bases with no gene match: 17. Germline CDR1 is SEHNR and CDR2 is FQNEAQ (reference sequence). The CDR3 totals 19 residues. CDR3: CASSSDIPGTGGSSYEQYF. CDR3 DNA: TGTGCCAGCAGCTCTGATATCCCCGGGACAGGAGGCAGCTCCTACGAGCAGTACTTC.

This clonotype has ten or more counts. CDR3 sequence reads: CAIRGQGNQPQHF. DNA of the CDR3: TGTGCCATCAGGGGGCAGGGCAATCAGCCCCAGCATTTT. The gene calls are TRBV28 and TRBJ1-5, with 8 bases matching TRBD1. V was clipped by 10 bases and J by 2 bases; unmatched bases: 4. This CDR3 has 13 amino acids. Per the germline V gene, CDR1 is MDHEN and CDR2 is SYDVKM.